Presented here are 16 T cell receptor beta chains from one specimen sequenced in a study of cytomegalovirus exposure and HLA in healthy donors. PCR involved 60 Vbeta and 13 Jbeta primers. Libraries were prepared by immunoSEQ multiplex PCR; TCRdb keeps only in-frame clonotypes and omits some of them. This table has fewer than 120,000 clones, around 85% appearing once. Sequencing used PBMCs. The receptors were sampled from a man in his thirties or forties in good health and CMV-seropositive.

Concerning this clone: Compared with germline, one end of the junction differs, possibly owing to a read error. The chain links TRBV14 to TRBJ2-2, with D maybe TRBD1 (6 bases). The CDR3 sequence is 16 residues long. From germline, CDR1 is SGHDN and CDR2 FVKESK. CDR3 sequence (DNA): TGTGCCGGCAGCCATCGGGACACTGTTAACACCGGGGAGCTGTTTTTT. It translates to CAGSHRDTVNTGELFF.

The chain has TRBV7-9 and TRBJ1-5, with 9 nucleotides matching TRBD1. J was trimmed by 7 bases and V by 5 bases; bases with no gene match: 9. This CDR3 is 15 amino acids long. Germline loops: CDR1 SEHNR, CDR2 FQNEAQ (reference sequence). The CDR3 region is CASSPGTGPRQPQHF. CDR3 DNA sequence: TGTGCCAGCAGCCCCGGGACAGGGCCCCGGCAGCCCCAGCATTTT.

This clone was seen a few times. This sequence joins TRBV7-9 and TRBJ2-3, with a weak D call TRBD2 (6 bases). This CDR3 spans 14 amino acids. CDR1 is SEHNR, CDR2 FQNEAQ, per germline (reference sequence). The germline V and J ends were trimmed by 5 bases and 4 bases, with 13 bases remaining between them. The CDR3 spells CASSIGGGSDTQYF. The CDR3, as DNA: TGTGCCAGCAGCATCGGGGGAGGATCAGATACGCAGTATTTT.

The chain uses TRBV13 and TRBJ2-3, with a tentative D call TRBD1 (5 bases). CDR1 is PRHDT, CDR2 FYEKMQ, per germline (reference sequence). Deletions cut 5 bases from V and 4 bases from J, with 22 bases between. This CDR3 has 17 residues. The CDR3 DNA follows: TGTGCCAGCAGCGCAAGGACACTCCCAGGTGGCGCAGATACGCAGTATTTT. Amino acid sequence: CASSARTLPGGADTQYF.

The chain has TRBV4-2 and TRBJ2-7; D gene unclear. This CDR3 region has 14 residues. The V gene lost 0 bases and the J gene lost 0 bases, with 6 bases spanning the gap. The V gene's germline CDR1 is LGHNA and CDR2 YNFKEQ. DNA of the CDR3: TGTGCCAGCAGCCAAGATCTAAGCTCCTACGAGCAGTACTTC. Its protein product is CASSQDLSSYEQYF.

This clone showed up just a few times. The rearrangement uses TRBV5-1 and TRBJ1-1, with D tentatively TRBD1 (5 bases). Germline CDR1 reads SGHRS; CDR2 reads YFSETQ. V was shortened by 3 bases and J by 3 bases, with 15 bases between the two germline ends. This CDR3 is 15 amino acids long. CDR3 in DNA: TGCGCCAGCAGCTGGGGCCTGGGTTCGGACACTGAAGCTTTCTTT. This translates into CASSWGLGSDTEAFF.

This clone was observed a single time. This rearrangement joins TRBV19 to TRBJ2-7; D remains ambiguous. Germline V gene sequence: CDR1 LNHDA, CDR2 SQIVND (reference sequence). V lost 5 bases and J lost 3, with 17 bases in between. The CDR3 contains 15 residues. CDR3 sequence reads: CASSYGETPGYEQYF. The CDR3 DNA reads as TGTGCCAGTAGTTATGGTGAAACTCCGGGCTACGAGCAGTACTTC.

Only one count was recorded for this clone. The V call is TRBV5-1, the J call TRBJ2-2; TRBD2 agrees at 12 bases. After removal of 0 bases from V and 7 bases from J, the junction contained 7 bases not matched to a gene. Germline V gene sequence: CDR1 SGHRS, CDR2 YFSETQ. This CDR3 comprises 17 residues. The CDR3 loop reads CASSLGLAGVIGGELFF. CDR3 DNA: TGCGCCAGCAGCTTGGGACTAGCGGGGGTAATCGGCGGGGAGCTGTTTTTT.

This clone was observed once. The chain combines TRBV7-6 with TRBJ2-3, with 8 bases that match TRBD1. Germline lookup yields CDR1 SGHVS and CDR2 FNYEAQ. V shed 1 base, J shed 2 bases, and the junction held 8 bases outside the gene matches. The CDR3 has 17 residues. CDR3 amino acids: CASSLGVQGAVTDTQYF. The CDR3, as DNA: TGTGCCAGCAGCTTAGGGGTGCAGGGGGCCGTCACAGATACGCAGTATTTT.

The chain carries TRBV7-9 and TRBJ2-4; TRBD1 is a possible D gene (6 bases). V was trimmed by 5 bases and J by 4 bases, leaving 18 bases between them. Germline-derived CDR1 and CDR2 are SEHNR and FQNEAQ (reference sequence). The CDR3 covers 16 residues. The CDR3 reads CASSPSQVTGKNIQYF. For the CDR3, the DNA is TGTGCCAGCAGCCCGAGTCAAGTAACAGGGAAAAACATTCAGTACTTC. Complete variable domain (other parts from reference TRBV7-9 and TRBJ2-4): DTGVSQNPRHKITKRGQNVTFRCDPISEHNRLYWYRQTLGQGPEFLTYFQNEAQLEKSRLLSDRFSAERPKGSFSTLEIQRTEQGDSAMYLCASSPSQVTGKNIQYFGAGTRLSVL.

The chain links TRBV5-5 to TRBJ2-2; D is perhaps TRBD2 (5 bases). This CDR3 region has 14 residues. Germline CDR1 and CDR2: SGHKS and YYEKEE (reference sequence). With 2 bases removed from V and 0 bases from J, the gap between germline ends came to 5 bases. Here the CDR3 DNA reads TGTGCCAGCAGCTTCGGGGCGAACACCGGGGAGCTGTTTTTT. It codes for CASSFGANTGELFF.

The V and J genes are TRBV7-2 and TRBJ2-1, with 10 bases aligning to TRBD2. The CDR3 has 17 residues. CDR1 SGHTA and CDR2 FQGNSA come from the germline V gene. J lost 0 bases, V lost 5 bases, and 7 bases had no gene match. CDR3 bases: TGTGCCAGCAGCGCGAGCGGGGGGGAAAGCTCCTACAATGAGCAGTTCTTC. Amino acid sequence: CASSASGGESSYNEQFF.

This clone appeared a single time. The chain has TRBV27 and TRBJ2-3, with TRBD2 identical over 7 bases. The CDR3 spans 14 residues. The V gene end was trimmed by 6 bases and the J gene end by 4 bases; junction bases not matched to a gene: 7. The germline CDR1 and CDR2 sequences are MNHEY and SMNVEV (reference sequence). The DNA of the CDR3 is TGTGCCAGCAGGAGAACACGGGGGGCAGATACGCAGTATTTT. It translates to CASRRTRGADTQYF.

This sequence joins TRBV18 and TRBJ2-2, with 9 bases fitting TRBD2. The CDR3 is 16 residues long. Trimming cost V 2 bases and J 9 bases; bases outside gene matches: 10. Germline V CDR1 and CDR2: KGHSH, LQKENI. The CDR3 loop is CASSPSASGITRELFF. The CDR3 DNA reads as TGTGCCAGCTCACCATCGGCTAGCGGGATAACGCGGGAGCTGTTTTTT.

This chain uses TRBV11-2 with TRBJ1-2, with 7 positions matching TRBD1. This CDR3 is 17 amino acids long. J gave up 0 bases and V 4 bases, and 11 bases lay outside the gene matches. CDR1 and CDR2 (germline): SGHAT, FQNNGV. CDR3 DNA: TGTGCCAGCAGCTCCCTCTATGACAGGGTAACTAACTATGGCTACACCTTC. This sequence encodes CASSSLYDRVTNYGYTF.

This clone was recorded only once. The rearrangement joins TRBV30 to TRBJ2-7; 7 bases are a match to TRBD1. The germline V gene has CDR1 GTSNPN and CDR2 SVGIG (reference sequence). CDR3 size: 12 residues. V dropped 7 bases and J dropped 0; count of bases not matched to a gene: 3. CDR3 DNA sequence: TGTGCCTACCGGGACAGCTCCTACGAGCAGTACTTC. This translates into CAYRDSSYEQYF.